The 30 T cell receptor beta chains below come from one sample, sequenced in a study of cytomegalovirus exposure and HLA in healthy donors. PCR amplification relied on 60 Vbeta primers (plus 13 Jbeta primers). Generated by immunoSEQ multiplex PCR, the TCRdb table keeps only in-frame clones and is missing some. The sample carries fewer than 250,000 clones, around 82% recorded once. Material: PBMCs. The origin of the receptors is a man younger than 35 in good health and CMV-seronegative.

This rearrangement joins TRBV7-3 to TRBJ2-1; D is ambiguous. Trimming left V 0 bases short and J 8 bases short, with 8 bases between. The germline CDR1 and CDR2 sequences are SGHTA and FQGTGA. This CDR3 is built from 13 residues. CDR3 in DNA: TGTGCCAGCAGCTTAACCAGTTCTGATGAGCAGTTCTTC. It yields the protein CASSLTSSDEQFF. The whole variable domain, remainder taken from reference TRBV7-3 and TRBJ2-1, is GAGVSQTPSNKVTEKGKYVELRCDPISGHTALYWYRQSLGQGPEFLIYFQGTGAADDSGLPNDRFFAVRPEGSVSTLKIQRTERGDSAVYLCASSLTSSDEQFFGPGTRLTVL.

V and J are TRBV7-9 and TRBJ2-7; 8 positions match TRBD2. V trimming: 5 bases; J trimming: 6 bases; junction bases outside the gene matches: 15. The CDR3 runs to 16 residues. Germline CDR1 and CDR2: SEHNR and FQNEAQ (reference sequence). For the CDR3, the DNA is TGTGCCAGCAGCCATACCGCAGCGGGAGTTGCAGGCGAGCAGTACTTC. This codes for CASSHTAAGVAGEQYF.

This chain links TRBV7-8 with TRBJ2-1; weak D call: TRBD2 (5 bases). The CDR3 sequence is 16 residues long. Trimming stripped 2 bases from V and 8 bases from J, with 19 bases between. In germline, CDR1 is SGHVS, CDR2 FQNEAQ. This CDR3 is CASSLRGLVRVYEQFF. DNA of the CDR3: TGTGCCAGCAGCTTACGCGGGCTAGTTAGAGTCTATGAGCAGTTCTTC. Using reference TRBV7-8 and TRBJ2-1 for the parts outside the CDR3, the full variable domain is GAGVSQSPRYKVAKRGQDVALRCDPISGHVSLFWYQQALGQGPEFLTYFQNEAQLDKSGLPSDRFFAERPEGSVSTLKIQRTQQEDSAVYLCASSLRGLVRVYEQFFGPGTRLTVL.

The table lists this clone with a count of one. The chain couples TRBV19 to TRBJ1-2; weak D call: TRBD1 (6 bases). The CDR3 is 15 residues long. Trimming took 5 bases from V and 0 from J, leaving 13 bases between them. From germline, CDR1 is LNHDA and CDR2 SQIVND (reference sequence). This CDR3 is CASSEDSSTNYGYTF. Written as DNA, the CDR3 is TGTGCCAGTAGTGAGGACAGCAGTACTAACTATGGCTACACCTTC. Full variable domain (outside the CDR3, taken from reference TRBV19 and TRBJ1-2): DGGITQSPKYLFRKEGQNVTLSCEQNLNHDAMYWYRQDPGQGLRLIYYSQIVNDFQKGDIAEGYSVSREKKESFPLTVTSAQKNPTAFYLCASSEDSSTNYGYTFGSGTRLTVV.

The V call is TRBV6-5, the J call TRBJ1-1; D unclear. This CDR3 spans 13 amino acids. CDR1 and CDR2 from the germline V gene are MNHEY and SVGAGI. The V end was cut by 7 bases, the J end by 0 bases, with 9 bases between. The CDR3 reads CASTRGMNTEAFF. The CDR3, as DNA: TGTGCCAGCACCCGGGGAATGAACACTGAAGCTTTCTTT.

The chain is built from TRBV27 and TRBJ1-3; D is ambiguous. This CDR3 comprises 17 residues. CDR1 MNHEY and CDR2 SMNVEV come from the germline V gene (reference sequence). Trimming left V 5 bases short and J 4 bases short, with 21 bases between. DNA of the CDR3: TGTGCCAGCAGTCCCGGGTCAAAACGAATGCCCGGAAACACCATATATTTT. Its translation: CASSPGSKRMPGNTIYF.

This rearrangement joins TRBV7-2 to TRBJ2-7; the D gene is possibly TRBD1 (5 bases). The V and J ends lost 9 bases and 6 bases respectively, with 15 bases between them. Germline V gene data show CDR1 as SGHTA and CDR2 as FQGNSA. The CDR3 length is 12 residues. CDR3 residues: CASEERRGEQYF. CDR3 bases: TGTGCCAGTGAAGAGCGTAGGGGCGAGCAGTACTTC. The entire variable domain, with the rest obtained from reference TRBV7-2 and TRBJ2-7, is as follows: GAGVSQSPSNKVTEKGKDVELRCDPISGHTALYWYRQSLGQGLEFLIYFQGNSAPDKSGLPSDRFSAERTGGSVSTLTIQRTQQEDSAVYLCASEERRGEQYFGPGTRLTVT.

In DNA form, the CDR3 reads TGTGCCAGCAGCTTAGGTTTGGGGCTCTCCTACAATGAGCAGTTCTTC. It is translated as CASSLGLGLSYNEQFF. The V and J genes are TRBV11-3 and TRBJ2-1, with D possibly TRBD1 on 5 matching bases. Germline loops: CDR1 SGHNT, CDR2 YENEEA. This CDR3 region has 16 residues. V was shortened by 1 base and J by 0 bases, with 10 bases between the two germline ends.

The J gene is TRBJ2-7, the V gene TRBV4-1; 7 nucleotides line up with TRBD2. The junction had 8 bases not matched to a gene; V was cut back by 4 bases and J by 2 bases. In germline, CDR1 is MGHRA, CDR2 YSYEKL. The CDR3 runs 15 residues. The CDR3 coding sequence is TGCGCCAGCAGCCCAGAGGCTAGCGGAGCCTACGAGCAGTACTTC. It specifies CASSPEASGAYEQYF.

V and J are TRBV18 and TRBJ2-1; 7 nucleotides align to TRBD2. Germline V gene sequence: CDR1 KGHSH, CDR2 LQKENI. The CDR3 runs 16 residues. J gave up 2 bases and V 6 bases, and 10 bases lay outside the gene matches. CDR3 protein: CASSRTGLVAYNEQFF. DNA for the CDR3: TGTGCCAGCTCCCGTACTGGACTAGTCGCCTACAATGAGCAGTTCTTC.

This sequence joins TRBV9 and TRBJ2-3; no clear D gene. This CDR3 region has 14 residues. With 4 bases removed from V and 0 bases from J, the gap between germline ends came to 9 bases. Per the germline V gene, CDR1 is SGDLS and CDR2 is YYNGEE. The CDR3 spells CASSLRRSTDTQYF. In DNA form, the CDR3 reads TGTGCCAGCAGCCTGCGGAGAAGCACAGATACGCAGTATTTT.

This chain links TRBV13 with TRBJ2-5; 14 bases agree with TRBD2. CDR3 length: 16 amino acids. The V segment lost 4 bases and the J segment 1 base; nucleotides outside the gene matches: 2. Germline CDR1 is PRHDT and CDR2 is FYEKMQ (reference sequence). The CDR3 sequence: CASSSGLAGGQETQYF. The CDR3 DNA is TGTGCCAGCAGCTCAGGACTAGCGGGGGGCCAAGAGACCCAGTACTTC.

The chain is built from TRBV5-8 and TRBJ2-7; perhaps TRBD2 as D (6 bases). The CDR3 contains 13 residues. CDR1 SGHTS and CDR2 YDEGEE come from the germline V gene. Trimming pared 7 bases from V and 2 bases from J, leaving 13 bases between. The CDR3 DNA is TGTGCCAGCCCCGGGACTGCGGCCTACGAGCAGTACTTC. This codes for CASPGTAAYEQYF.

CDR3 DNA: TGTGCCAGCAGCAAACGACCAGGGGGCATGGCTAATGAAAAACTGTTTTTT. Residues: CASSKRPGGMANEKLFF. V usage is TRBV21-1 and J usage is TRBJ1-4; the table gives TRBD1 as D, unverified against the DNA. TRBV21-1 has pseudogene status. CDR3 size: 17 residues.

V usage is TRBV7-8 and J usage is TRBJ1-2, with 8 bases fitting TRBD1. With V trimmed by 0 bases and J by 8 bases, 11 bases remained unmatched. This CDR3 is 16 amino acids long. CDR1 and CDR2 (germline): SGHVS, FQNEAQ. The CDR3 DNA is TGTGCCAGCAGCTTAGCGGCGACAGGGGTGTTGAAAGGCTACACCTTC. Its protein product is CASSLAATGVLKGYTF.

V usage is TRBV5-1 and J usage is TRBJ1-1; 7 bases match TRBD1. CDR3 size: 15 residues. Germline CDR1 is SGHRS and CDR2 is YFSETQ. The V and J ends lost 6 bases and 0 bases, in that order; junction bases with no gene match: 8. The CDR3 region has the DNA TGCGCCAGCAAAACAGGGACAGACATGAACACTGAAGCTTTCTTT. Translating it yields CASKTGTDMNTEAFF.

The chain uses TRBV15 and TRBJ2-1, with 12 bases identical to TRBD2. With 0 bases clipped from V and 9 bases from J, the junction kept 6 bases outside the gene matches. Germline V gives CDR1 LNHNV, CDR2 YYDKDF (reference sequence). This CDR3 region has 16 residues. This CDR3 reads CATSREWLAGGREQFF. The CDR3 region has the DNA TGTGCCACCAGCAGAGAATGGCTAGCGGGGGGGCGTGAGCAGTTCTTC.

The chain couples TRBV18 to TRBJ2-2; D is undetermined. V was cut by 3 bases and J by 5 bases, with 4 bases left in between. CDR1 and CDR2 (germline): KGHSH, LQKENI. CDR3 length: 12 residues. The CDR3 reads CASSPPTGELFF. For the CDR3, the DNA is TGTGCCAGCTCACCCCCTACCGGGGAGCTGTTTTTT.

The chain couples TRBV5-7 to TRBJ2-2, with TRBD2 matching 7 bases. TRBV5-7 qualifies as an ORF whose function is uncertain. Trimming removed 5 bases from V and 4 bases from J; junction bases left unmatched: 5. The CDR3 is made up of 14 amino acids. The CDR3 DNA sequence: TGTGCCAGCAGGGGGTGGGGGGGCACCGGGGAGCTGTTTTTT. Translation: CASRGWGGTGELFF.

V usage is TRBV7-2 and J usage is TRBJ2-3, with D tentatively TRBD1 (6 bases). This CDR3 has 16 amino acids. Germline-derived CDR1 and CDR2 are SGHTA and FQGNSA. The V gene lost 2 bases and the J gene lost 4 bases, with 16 bases spanning the gap. CDR3 in DNA: TGTGCCAGCAGCTTAACCGGGACATTCGGTCCAGATACGCAGTATTTT. It is translated as CASSLTGTFGPDTQYF.

Of note for this clone: Other DNA sequences from this sample encode an identical CDR3 as well. The genes are TRBV28 and TRBJ2-7; D is undetermined. The germline V gene encodes CDR1 MDHEN and CDR2 SYDVKM. This CDR3 contains 12 residues. V lost 3 bases to trimming and J lost 0 bases, with 3 bases between them. The CDR3 is CASSFSSYEQYF. In nucleotides, the CDR3 is TGTGCCAGCAGTTTCAGCTCCTACGAGCAGTACTTC. The entire variable domain, with the rest obtained from reference TRBV28 and TRBJ2-7, is as follows: DVKVTQSSRYLVKRTGEKVFLECVQDMDHENMFWYRQDPGLGLRLIYFSYDVKMKEKGDIPEGYSVSREKKERFSLILESASTNQTSMYLCASSFSSYEQYFGPGTRLTVT.

The V call is TRBV25-1, the J call TRBJ2-7, with 15 bases lining up with TRBD2. Germline values: CDR1 MGHDK, CDR2 SYGVNS. V gave up 8 bases and J gave up 3 bases; unmatched junction bases: 8. This CDR3 contains 16 residues. The DNA of the CDR3 is TGTGCCAGCGGCCGGGGACTAGCGGGAGGAAACTACGAGCAGTACTTC. Translating gives CASGRGLAGGNYEQYF.

The chain links TRBV27 to TRBJ2-1; 7 positions agree with TRBD2. Germline CDR1 and CDR2: MNHEY and SMNVEV (reference sequence). The ends lost 2 bases at V and 3 bases at J; junction bases unmatched: 4. The CDR3 spans 15 residues. For the CDR3, the DNA is TGTGCCAGCAGTTTAGCGGGAGCGGTCTACAATGAGCAGTTCTTC. Its protein product is CASSLAGAVYNEQFF.

The V gene is TRBV25-1, the J gene TRBJ2-4; TRBD1 agrees at 7 bases. With 2 bases clipped from V and 5 bases from J, the junction kept 3 bases outside the gene matches. The length of the CDR3 is 14 residues. Looked up from germline, CDR1 is MGHDK and CDR2 is SYGVNS. CDR3 DNA sequence: TGTGCCAGCAGTGAACCGGGACAGCAAAACATTCAGTACTTC. This translates into CASSEPGQQNIQYF.

This clone was seen more than once but under ten times. This chain links TRBV19 with TRBJ2-7; possible D gene TRBD2, 5 bases. This CDR3 comprises 12 residues. Per germline, CDR1 LNHDA and CDR2 SQIVND (reference sequence). Trimming took 3 bases from V and 6 from J, leaving 9 bases between them. This chain's CDR3 is CASSMVRGEQYF. DNA of the CDR3: TGTGCCAGTAGTATGGTTCGGGGCGAGCAGTACTTC. Full variable domain (rest looked up from reference TRBV19 and TRBJ2-7): DGGITQSPKYLFRKEGQNVTLSCEQNLNHDAMYWYRQDPGQGLRLIYYSQIVNDFQKGDIAEGYSVSREKKESFPLTVTSAQKNPTAFYLCASSMVRGEQYFGPGTRLTVT.

The genes are TRBV5-4 and TRBJ2-5; TRBD2 aligns across 12 bases. The CDR3 consists of 14 residues. Trimming removed 4 bases from V and 5 bases from J; junction bases left unmatched: 3. Germline loops: CDR1 SGHNT, CDR2 YYREEE (reference sequence). Here the CDR3 reads CASSLAGGVETQYF. DNA of the CDR3: TGTGCCAGCAGCCTAGCGGGAGGGGTCGAGACCCAGTACTTC.

The rearrangement links TRBV7-9 to TRBJ1-4, with TRBD1 as a possible D gene (6 bases). Germline assignment: CDR1 SEHNR and CDR2 FQNEAQ (reference sequence). Deletions cut 6 bases from V and 0 bases from J, with 14 bases between. The CDR3 contains 16 residues. CDR3 loop: CASRSQGSATNEKLFF. CDR3 coding DNA: TGTGCCAGCAGATCACAGGGCTCTGCAACTAATGAAAAACTGTTTTTT.

The gene calls are TRBV5-1 and TRBJ1-2; possibly TRBD1 for D (6 bases). CDR1 and CDR2 from the germline V gene are SGHRS and YFSETQ. Deletions cut 4 bases from V and 1 base from J, with 23 bases between. The CDR3 is 18 amino acids. CDR3: CASSPEGGPTTVNYGYTF. In DNA form, the CDR3 reads TGCGCCAGCAGCCCCGAGGGGGGGCCTACCACCGTTAACTATGGCTACACCTTC.

The rearrangement joins TRBV7-9 to TRBJ1-5; 8 bases match TRBD1. The germline V gene has CDR1 SEHNR and CDR2 FQNEAQ (reference sequence). J was trimmed by 4 bases and V by 3 bases; bases with no gene match: 8. This CDR3 comprises 16 residues. Written as DNA, the CDR3 is TGTGCCAGCAGCTTTGGGACAGGCCCACAGAATCAGCCCCAGCATTTT. It specifies CASSFGTGPQNQPQHF.

The J gene is TRBJ2-7, the V gene TRBV7-2; D is perhaps TRBD1 (5 bases). CDR3 length equals 15 residues. CDR1 is SGHTA, CDR2 FQGNSA, per germline. Trimming took 2 bases from V and 2 from J, leaving 13 bases between them. This CDR3 is CASSLWSGKPYEQYF. Written as DNA, the CDR3 is TGTGCCAGCAGCTTATGGTCAGGGAAACCCTACGAGCAGTACTTC.